The rows below give T cell receptor beta chains drawn from one sample of a study of beta chain features in type 1 diabetes. Data came from immunoSEQ multiplex PCR; TCRdb stores just in-frame clones and leaves some out. The repertoire holds approximately 600,000 clones, with roughly 12% as singletons. The sample taken for sequencing was naive CD4+ T cells from blood. The receptors were gathered from a man aged 25 to 45 with type 1 diabetes. Each CDR3 is given without its conserved first and last residue.

V	CDR3
TRBV7-2	ASSLEREYGEQY
TRBV10-3	AISEDISYEQY
TRBV28	ASLPGGINEQY
TRBV13	ASSNWTGYSTEAF
TRBV28	ASSQATPTNEKLF
TRBV4-2	ASSRAVGQGAREQY
TRBV2	ASSRTEYLNTEAF
TRBV7-2	ASSLGNRDAVGYT
TRBV7-6	ASSLANGGQETQY
TRBV14	ASSQVGTDTQY
TRBV6-6	ASSMNRVGNQPQH
TRBV30	AWSAWVLAATGELF
TRBV6-5	ASSPKGAVYNEQF
TRBV18	ASSTDSQGNTEAF
TRBV30	AWTLGTGAYEQY
TRBV7-7	ASSLSGVQETQY
TRBV7-6	ASSSWTGYDEQY
TRBV7-9	ASSFNGRRAF
TRBV5-1	ASSSIPGPQEGYT
TRBV6-1	ATHATGTVGTQY
TRBV7-2	ASSLARDTQY
TRBV11-1	ASTTTAREQY
TRBV7-3	ASSSTGNTGELF
TRBV7-2	ASSLAPGQGNSPLH
TRBV19	ASSIAADTEAF
TRBV30	AWSTPIVVHEQY
TRBV5-1	ASSLDSSQY
TRBV15	ATSRDRQGIYGYT
TRBV15	ATSRGEGGRTEAF
TRBV7-2	ASSLVESNTIY
TRBV6-5	ASNVSPYQETQY
TRBV7-2	ASSFTGIGEQF